This T cell receptor (beta chain) was documented in a study of shared clonotypes between healthy human individuals. Whole-study findings and limits: Non-shared clonotypes showed lower generation probabilities than clonotypes common to all four donors.

Every donor, a Caucasian adult, lived in Nashville, Tennessee. In replicate PCRs of sorted subsets, roughly 200 ng DNA, about 30,000 T cell genomes, was used. Clones were read by immunoSEQ multiplex PCR, and TCRdb kept only the in-frame ones, dropping some. The table shows fewer than 3 million clones, with 85% to 95% occurring only once. A word on this clone: Antigen: not known.

This CDR3 spans 14 amino acids. The germline CDR1 and CDR2 sequences are MNHEY and SVGAGI. The trim removed 5 bases at V and 6 bases at J, leaving 8 bases unmatched. The source material was naive CD4+ T cells from PBMCs. Subset of the sample: CD45RA+ positively selected. This TCR derives from a man between 18 and 29 years old in good health. Some clones in this sample may be carry-over from other donors' samples. The V call is TRBV6-5, the J call TRBJ2-3; the match to TRBD2 covers 7 bases. DNA for the CDR3: TGTGCCAGCAGTCCCTCTAGCGGTGGGGATACGCAGTATTTT. Protein sequence: CASSPSSGGDTQYF.